This entry lists 15 T cell receptor beta chains sequenced from one sample in a study of T cell responses to AZD1222 COVID-19 vaccine listed by TCRdb under 2021. This sample's time point label indicates: about 28 days (+/-7) after the second vaccine dose. The library relied on the immunoSEQ multiplex PCR assay. The clones in this table, taken by TCRdb from immuneACCESS, are in-frame only. Not every clone is retained; where verified, under half of the shortfall comes from an unresolved V gene, and the cause of the rest is unknown. The sample includes under 30,000 clones, with around 87% observed a single time. The ten top clones hold roughly 8% of the sample. The starting material was peripheral blood, obtained 28 days after the second AZD1222 dose. These receptors all stem from an adult who received the AZD1222 COVID-19 vaccine.

V gene TRBV6-5 combines with J gene TRBJ1-3; D not certain. Germline V gene sequence: CDR1 MNHEY, CDR2 SVGAGI. The CDR3 has 13 residues. Trimming left V 8 bases short and J 6 bases short, with 14 bases between. The CDR3 bases are TGTGCCAGCGTCACGGGTCTACCAAACACCATATATTTT. Amino acids: CASVTGLPNTIYF.

V and J are TRBV28 and TRBJ1-6; 8 bases are a match to TRBD1. The CDR3 is 16 residues long. CDR1 and CDR2 (germline): MDHEN, SYDVKM. The V segment lost 5 bases and the J segment 5 bases; nucleotides outside the gene matches: 8. The CDR3 nucleotides read TGTGCCAGCAGTACTACCGGGACAGGCCATAATTCACCCCTCCACTTT. This translates into CASSTTGTGHNSPLHF.

This rearrangement joins TRBV9 to TRBJ1-4, with D hard to call. Trimming removed 0 bases at V and 8 bases at J, with 14 bases between. The CDR3 contains 15 residues. From germline, CDR1 is SGDLS and CDR2 YYNGEE. CDR3 sequence: CASSVGNTAGEKLFF. The CDR3 DNA is TGTGCCAGCAGCGTAGGTAACACCGCGGGGGAAAAACTGTTTTTT. The full variable domain, rest sourced from reference TRBV9 and TRBJ1-4, is DSGVTQTPKHLITATGQRVTLRCSPRSGDLSVYWYQQSLDQGLQFLIQYYNGEERAKGNILERFSAQQFPDLHSELNLSSLELGDSALYFCASSVGNTAGEKLFFGSGTQLSVL.

The chain couples TRBV6-4 to TRBJ2-3, with a possible D match to TRBD2 (5 bases). This CDR3 is built from 14 residues. Germline lookup yields CDR1 MRHNA and CDR2 SNTAGT. V was clipped by 6 bases and J by 2 bases, with 12 bases between them. In DNA, the CDR3 is TGTGCCAGCAGCCCCTCGGGGTACACAGATACGCAGTATTTT. This translates into CASSPSGYTDTQYF.

The V and J genes are TRBV28 and TRBJ2-7; either TRBD1 or TRBD2 may supply D (5 bases each). Germline V gene sequence: CDR1 MDHEN, CDR2 SYDVKM. The V end lost 3 bases, the J end lost 0 bases, and 18 bases lay between the germline ends. CDR3 length: 17 residues. This CDR3 is CASSLGPGRTSSYEQYF. CDR3 DNA: TGTGCCAGCAGTTTGGGGCCGGGACGGACGAGCTCCTACGAGCAGTACTTC.

V usage is TRBV28 and J usage is TRBJ1-2; no clear D. V lost 5 bases and J lost 8, with 15 bases in between. Germline-derived CDR1 and CDR2 are MDHEN and SYDVKM. This CDR3 has 13 residues. CDR3 sequence (DNA): TGTGCCAGCAGTCCCATAATGGGCGGGGGCTACACCTTC. It encodes CASSPIMGGGYTF.

In this sample, this clone turned up a few times. The V and J genes are TRBV19 and TRBJ2-2; D unresolved. Germline CDR1 LNHDA, CDR2 SQIVND (reference sequence). The CDR3 runs to 13 residues. V was shortened by 3 bases and J by 7 bases, with 9 bases between the two germline ends. CDR3 sequence (DNA): TGTGCCAGTAGTATTGAGTTTAGCGGGGAGCTGTTTTTT. This translates into CASSIEFSGELFF.

The chain joins TRBV25-1 to TRBJ1-6, with D uncertain. The V gene lost 7 bases and the J gene lost 6 bases, with 7 bases spanning the gap. The germline V gene encodes CDR1 MGHDK and CDR2 SYGVNS. This CDR3 has 12 amino acids. The CDR3 region is CASKTGNSPLHF. The CDR3 DNA reads TGTGCCAGCAAAACGGGTAATTCACCCCTCCACTTT.

The V call is TRBV20-1, the J call TRBJ2-1; no definite D call. V shed 5 bases and J shed 8 bases, with 10 bases lying between them. The CDR3 consists of 11 residues. Germline V CDR1 and CDR2: DFQATT, SNEGSKA (reference sequence). CDR3 sequence reads: CSALRSDEQFF. The CDR3 DNA is TGCAGTGCTCTGAGGTCCGATGAGCAGTTCTTC.

The V call is TRBV18, the J call TRBJ2-6; the match to TRBD2 covers 7 bases. The junction had 7 bases not matched to a gene; V was cut back by 4 bases and J by 4 bases. The germline V gene has CDR1 KGHSH and CDR2 LQKENI. This CDR3 contains 16 residues. This CDR3 reads CASSLPGGTGANVLTF. CDR3 DNA sequence: TGTGCCAGCTCACTCCCCGGGGGGACCGGGGCCAACGTCCTGACTTTC. Together with reference TRBV18 and TRBJ2-6, the CDR3 gives the full variable domain: NAGVMQNPRHLVRRRGQEARLRCSPMKGHSHVYWYRQLPEEGLKFMVYLQKENIIDESGMPKERFSAEFPKEGPSILRIQQVVRGDSAAYFCASSLPGGTGANVLTFGAGSRLTVL.

The chain joins TRBV20-1 to TRBJ1-1; D is uncertain. This CDR3 has 11 residues. Germline V lookup: CDR1 DFQATT, CDR2 SNEGSKA (reference sequence). Between the trimmed V and J ends, which lost 1 base and 0 bases, there was a span of 0 bases. The CDR3 sequence: CSARVNTEAFF. As DNA, the CDR3 is TGCAGTGCTAGAGTGAACACTGAAGCTTTCTTT.

The chain combines TRBV6-5 with TRBJ2-7; possibly TRBD1 for D (6 bases). The germline CDR1 and CDR2 sequences are MNHEY and SVGAGI. The CDR3 spans 13 residues. With 6 bases removed from V and 4 bases from J, the gap between germline ends came to 13 bases. The CDR3 sequence is CASSHFTGYEQYF. The CDR3 DNA follows: TGTGCCAGCAGCCACTTCACAGGGTACGAGCAGTACTTC.

The chain carries TRBV29-1 and TRBJ1-2; TRBD1 is a possible D gene (6 bases). This CDR3 has 12 residues. Trimming removed 2 bases from V and 8 bases from J, with 12 bases in between. Germline V gene data show CDR1 as SQVTM and CDR2 as ANQGSEA. The CDR3 region has the DNA TGCAGCGTTGAATGGGGGCAAGGCGGCTACACCTTC. Amino acid sequence: CSVEWGQGGYTF.

The chain employs TRBV19 and TRBJ2-7; 9 nucleotides match TRBD1. The CDR3 extends over 16 amino acids. CDR1 and CDR2 (germline): LNHDA, SQIVND (reference sequence). J was trimmed by 3 bases and V by 2 bases; bases with no gene match: 8. Here the CDR3 DNA reads TGTGCCAGTAGTATATCCCTTCCGGGACAGGGCTACGAGCAGTACTTC. Translating it yields CASSISLPGQGYEQYF.

The rearrangement links TRBV10-3 to TRBJ1-3; tentatively, D is TRBD1 (5 bases). CDR3 length: 14 residues. Deletions cut 7 bases from V and 1 base from J, with 11 bases between. The V gene's germline CDR1 is ENHRY and CDR2 SYGVKD. The CDR3 is CAITPGTSGNTIYF. CDR3 nucleotides: TGTGCCATCACTCCGGGGACTTCTGGAAACACCATATATTTT.